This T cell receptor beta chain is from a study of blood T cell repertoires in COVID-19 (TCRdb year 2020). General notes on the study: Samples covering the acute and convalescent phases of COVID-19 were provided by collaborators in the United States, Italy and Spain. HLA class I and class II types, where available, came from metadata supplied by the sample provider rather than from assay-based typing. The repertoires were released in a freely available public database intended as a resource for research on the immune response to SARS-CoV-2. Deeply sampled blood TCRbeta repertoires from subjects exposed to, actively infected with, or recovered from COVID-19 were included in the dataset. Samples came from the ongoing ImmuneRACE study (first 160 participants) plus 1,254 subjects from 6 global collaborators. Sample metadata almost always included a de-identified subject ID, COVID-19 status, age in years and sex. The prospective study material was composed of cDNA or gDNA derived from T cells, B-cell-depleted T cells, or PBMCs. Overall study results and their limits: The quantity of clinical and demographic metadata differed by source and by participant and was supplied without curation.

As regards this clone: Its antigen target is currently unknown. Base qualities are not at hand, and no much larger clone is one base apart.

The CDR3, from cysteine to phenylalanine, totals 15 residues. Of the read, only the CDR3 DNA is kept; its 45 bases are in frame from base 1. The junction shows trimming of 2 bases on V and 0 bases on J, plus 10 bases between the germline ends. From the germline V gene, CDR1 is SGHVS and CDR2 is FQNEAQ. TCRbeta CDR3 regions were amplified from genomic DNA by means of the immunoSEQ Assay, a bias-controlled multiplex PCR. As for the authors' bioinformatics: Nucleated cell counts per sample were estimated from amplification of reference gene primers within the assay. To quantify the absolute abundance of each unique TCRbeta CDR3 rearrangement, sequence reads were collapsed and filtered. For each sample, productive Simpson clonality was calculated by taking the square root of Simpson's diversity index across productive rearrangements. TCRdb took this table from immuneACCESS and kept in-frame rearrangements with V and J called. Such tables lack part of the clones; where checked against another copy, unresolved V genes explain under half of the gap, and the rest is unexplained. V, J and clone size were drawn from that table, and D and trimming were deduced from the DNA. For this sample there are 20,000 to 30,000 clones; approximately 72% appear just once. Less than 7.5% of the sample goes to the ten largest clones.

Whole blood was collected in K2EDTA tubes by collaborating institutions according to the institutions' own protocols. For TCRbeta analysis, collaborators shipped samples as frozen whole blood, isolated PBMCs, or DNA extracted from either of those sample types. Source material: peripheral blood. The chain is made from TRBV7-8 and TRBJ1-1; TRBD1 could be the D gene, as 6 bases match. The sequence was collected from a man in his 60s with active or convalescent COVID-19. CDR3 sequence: CASSLKDSLNTEAFF. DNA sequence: TGTGCCAGCAGCTTAAAGGACAGCTTGAACACTGAAGCTTTCTTT. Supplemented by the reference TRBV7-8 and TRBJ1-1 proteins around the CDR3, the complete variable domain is GAGVSQSPRYKVAKRGQDVALRCDPISGHVSLFWYQQALGQGPEFLTYFQNEAQLDKSGLPSDRFFAERPEGSVSTLKIQRTQQEDSAVYLCASSLKDSLNTEAFFGQGTRLTVV.